The next 28 T cell receptor beta chains were all read from a single sample in a study of cytomegalovirus exposure and HLA in healthy donors. The PCR employed 60 Vbeta primers together with 13 Jbeta primers. Assay: immunoSEQ multiplex PCR; the TCRdb copy retains only in-frame clones and omits some. The sample shows 140,000 or so clones, around 78% of them seen only once. Input material: PBMCs. These receptors were collected from a young woman in good health and CMV-seropositive.

The V and J genes are TRBV6-1 and TRBJ1-2; a possible D gene is TRBD1 (5 bases). CDR3 length: 17 residues. Trimming shortened V by 0 bases and J by 3 bases, and 17 bases separated the two germline ends. Germline loops: CDR1 MNHNS, CDR2 SASEGT. The CDR3, as DNA: TGTGCCAGCAGTGAAGCCCCAGGGTTTCGGAGGGACTATGGCTACACCTTC. Its translation: CASSEAPGFRRDYGYTF.

This chain uses TRBV19 with TRBJ1-6, with D possibly TRBD1 on 5 matching bases. Germline values: CDR1 LNHDA, CDR2 SQIVND (reference sequence). The CDR3 is made up of 14 amino acids. V was cut by 8 bases and J by 0 bases, with 8 bases left in between. CDR3 sequence reads: CASGAGSYNSPLHF. The CDR3 DNA reads TGTGCCAGTGGGGCCGGCTCCTATAATTCACCCCTCCACTTT.

The genes are TRBV5-1 and TRBJ1-6, with a possible D match to TRBD1 (5 bases). With 2 bases removed from V and 4 bases from J, the gap between germline ends came to 10 bases. Germline loops: CDR1 SGHRS, CDR2 YFSETQ. This CDR3 has 15 amino acids. In DNA form, the CDR3 reads TGCGCCAGCAGCTTACAGGAAGATTATAATTCACCCCTCCACTTT. Translated: CASSLQEDYNSPLHF. The whole variable domain, filled in from reference TRBV5-1 and TRBJ1-6, reads KAGVTQTPRYLIKTRGQQVTLSCSPISGHRSVSWYQQTPGQGLQFLFEYFSETQRNKGNFPGRFSGRQFSNSRSEMNVSTLELGDSALYLCASSLQEDYNSPLHFGNGTRLTVT.

V usage is TRBV7-8 and J usage is TRBJ1-2; TRBD1 aligns across 7 bases. The CDR3 is 15 residues long. Germline V gene sequence: CDR1 SGHVS, CDR2 FQNEAQ. The trim removed 4 bases at V and 6 bases at J, leaving 11 bases unmatched. CDR3 amino acids: CASSSRSPTGHGYTF. The CDR3 bases are TGTGCCAGCAGCTCCCGCTCCCCGACAGGGCATGGCTACACCTTC.

DNA of the CDR3: TGTGCCAGCTCACCGTCCCTTAACAGGACTGAAGCTTTCTTT. This gives the protein CASSPSLNRTEAFF. The chain couples TRBV18 to TRBJ1-1, with D possibly matching TRBD1 (5 bases). Deletions cut 3 bases from V and 5 bases from J, with 13 bases between. The germline V gene encodes CDR1 KGHSH and CDR2 LQKENI. The CDR3 extends over 14 amino acids.

The chain uses TRBV7-9 and TRBJ2-5; TRBD2 agrees at 13 bases. CDR3 length: 16 residues. Per germline, CDR1 SEHNR and CDR2 FQNEAQ (reference sequence). Trimming took 5 bases from V and 2 from J; bases not matched to a gene: 5. CDR3 loop: CASSEVTSGGQETQYF. The CDR3 DNA is TGTGCCAGCAGCGAGGTGACTAGCGGGGGGCAAGAGACCCAGTACTTC.

The chain carries TRBV18 and TRBJ2-7; 7 bases fit TRBD1. Per the germline V gene, CDR1 is KGHSH and CDR2 is LQKENI. The CDR3 has 13 amino acids. V lost 3 bases and J lost 5; bases outside the gene matches: 4. The CDR3 region is CASSPLGGHEQYF. The DNA for the CDR3 is TGTGCCAGCTCACCGTTAGGGGGCCACGAGCAGTACTTC.

This clone has only a few counts. This chain connects TRBV5-1 to TRBJ1-5; a possible D gene is TRBD1 (6 bases). Trimming stripped 0 bases from V and 2 bases from J, with 9 bases between. Germline CDR1 reads SGHRS; CDR2 reads YFSETQ. The CDR3 totals 15 residues. The CDR3 region is CASSLVAGGNQPQHF. The CDR3 coding sequence is TGCGCCAGCAGCTTGGTGGCAGGGGGCAATCAGCCCCAGCATTTT.

This rearrangement joins TRBV6-5 to TRBJ1-6; D not resolved. There are 15 residues in the CDR3. The V end lost 0 bases, the J end lost 3 bases, and 6 bases lay between the germline ends. Germline V lookup: CDR1 MNHEY, CDR2 SVGAGI. The CDR3 spells CASSYSSGYNSPLHF. DNA of the CDR3: TGTGCCAGCAGTTACTCGTCGGGCTATAATTCACCCCTCCACTTT.

The genes are TRBV25-1 and TRBJ2-3; D possibly corresponds to TRBD1 (5 bases). This CDR3 spans 16 amino acids. Trimming pared 1 base from V and 6 bases from J, leaving 17 bases between. Germline V CDR1 and CDR2: MGHDK, SYGVNS. The CDR3 protein is CASSEFSGLVPDTQYF. The CDR3 nucleotides read TGTGCCAGCAGTGAATTCTCAGGGCTGGTCCCCGATACGCAGTATTTT.

The chain links TRBV7-2 to TRBJ2-2; a possible D gene is TRBD1 (6 bases). The germline V gene encodes CDR1 SGHTA and CDR2 FQGNSA. This CDR3 spans 15 amino acids. The V end lost 5 bases, the J end lost 4 bases, and 14 bases lay between the germline ends. The CDR3 spells CASSAGGGGTGELFF. CDR3 in DNA: TGTGCCAGCAGCGCTGGTGGGGGCGGCACCGGGGAGCTGTTTTTT.

The V gene is TRBV7-2, the J gene TRBJ2-3, with 9 bases lining up with TRBD2. V lost 3 bases and J lost 6; bases outside the gene matches: 7. The CDR3 is made up of 15 amino acids. CDR1 SGHTA and CDR2 FQGNSA come from the germline V gene. CDR3 coding DNA: TGTGCCAGCAGCTTCCCGGGACTAGCTTCGGATACGCAGTATTTT. Its translation: CASSFPGLASDTQYF.

V gene TRBV19 combines with J gene TRBJ1-1; D gene ambiguous. Germline CDR1 is LNHDA and CDR2 is SQIVND (reference sequence). V was pared by 1 base and J by 1 base, with 10 bases between. There are 15 residues in the CDR3. CDR3 residues: CASSIGFRGNTEAFF. As DNA, the CDR3 is TGTGCCAGTAGTATAGGTTTTCGGGGGAACACTGAAGCTTTCTTT. Looking up the rest from reference TRBV19 and TRBJ1-1 gives the full variable domain: DGGITQSPKYLFRKEGQNVTLSCEQNLNHDAMYWYRQDPGQGLRLIYYSQIVNDFQKGDIAEGYSVSREKKESFPLTVTSAQKNPTAFYLCASSIGFRGNTEAFFGQGTRLTVV.

The V and J genes are TRBV6-6 and TRBJ1-1; a possible D gene is TRBD1 (6 bases). CDR3 length: 13 amino acids. CDR1 is MNHNY and CDR2 is SVGAGI in the germline V gene (reference sequence). V was cut by 8 bases and J by 1 base, with 11 bases left in between. The chain's CDR3 is CASLGTQNTEAFF. The CDR3 nucleotides read TGTGCCAGCCTAGGGACACAGAACACTGAAGCTTTCTTT.

This clone was detected only a few times. The chain combines TRBV4-1 with TRBJ2-3; 7 bases align to TRBD1. Unmatched junction bases numbered 14, after V lost 5 bases and J lost 6 bases. The CDR3 is made up of 16 amino acids. Germline lookup yields CDR1 MGHRA and CDR2 YSYEKL. Written as DNA, the CDR3 is TGCGCCAGCAGCAGTAGGACAGGTCGCAGGGCCGATACGCAGTATTTT. Protein: CASSSRTGRRADTQYF.

This clone was counted only a few times. This chain connects TRBV27 to TRBJ2-1; 10 positions match TRBD2. The CDR3 has 15 residues. J lost 4 bases, V lost 6 bases, and 6 bases had no gene match. CDR1 and CDR2 from the germline V gene are MNHEY and SMNVEV (reference sequence). In DNA, the CDR3 is TGTGCCAGCAGCCGGAGTAGCGGGGGGTACAATGAGCAGTTCTTC. It encodes CASSRSSGGYNEQFF.

A few counts support this clone. The rearrangement uses TRBV6-1 and TRBJ2-3; 9 positions agree with TRBD1. V lost 4 bases, J lost 8 bases, and 4 bases stayed unmatched. In germline, CDR1 is MNHNS, CDR2 SASEGT. The CDR3 has 13 residues. This chain's CDR3 is CASSGDRAVTQYF. CDR3 sequence (DNA): TGTGCCAGCAGTGGGGACAGGGCCGTTACGCAGTATTTT.

The CDR3 loop is CAISDTIQTYYEQYF. The CDR3, as DNA: TGTGCCATCAGTGATACAATACAGACCTACTACGAGCAGTACTTC. The V gene is TRBV10-3, the J gene TRBJ2-7; D is ambiguous. Germline V gene data show CDR1 as ENHRY and CDR2 as SYGVKD. Trimming shortened V by 3 bases and J by 3 bases, and 15 bases separated the two germline ends. This CDR3 spans 15 amino acids.

This chain connects TRBV19 to TRBJ1-6, with D uncertain. The germline CDR1 and CDR2 sequences are LNHDA and SQIVND (reference sequence). Trimming took off 7 bases at V and 0 bases at J, with 13 bases between the two ends. CDR3 size: 16 residues. The CDR3: CASTSEKSSYNSPLHF. The CDR3 coding sequence is TGTGCCAGTACCAGCGAGAAGAGCTCCTATAATTCACCCCTCCACTTT.

The chain recombines TRBV19 with TRBJ2-7; D is possibly TRBD1 (6 bases). Trimming cost V 5 bases and J 0 bases, with 11 bases left between them. CDR3 length equals 14 residues. Looked up from germline, CDR1 is LNHDA and CDR2 is SQIVND (reference sequence). The DNA of the CDR3 is TGTGCCAGTAGTGGAAGGACAGCCTCCTACGAGCAGTACTTC. Protein sequence: CASSGRTASYEQYF.

The chain joins TRBV19 to TRBJ1-1; TRBD1 might be the D (6 bases). V was shortened by 10 bases and J by 3 bases, with 18 bases between the two germline ends. The germline V gene encodes CDR1 LNHDA and CDR2 SQIVND (reference sequence). CDR3 length: 14 amino acids. Here the CDR3 reads CATTSRGLDTEAFF. The DNA of the CDR3 is TGTGCCACTACATCAAGGGGGTTGGACACTGAAGCTTTCTTT.

V and J are TRBV4-3 and TRBJ2-7, with a possible D match to TRBD2 (5 bases). Germline V gives CDR1 LGHNA, CDR2 YSLEER. This CDR3 has 19 residues. The V gene lost 0 bases and the J gene lost 3 bases, with 24 bases spanning the gap. The CDR3 DNA reads as TGCGCCAGCAGCCAAGATCGGGGTACGGGAACCATCCAGAACTACGAGCAGTACTTC. This sequence encodes CASSQDRGTGTIQNYEQYF.

This chain uses TRBV5-6 with TRBJ2-6; TRBD1 is a possible D gene (5 bases). The CDR3 runs to 16 residues. With 0 bases removed from V and 0 bases from J, the gap between germline ends came to 7 bases. CDR1 is SGHDT, CDR2 YYEEEE, per germline. CDR3 sequence reads: CASSLVGVSGANVLTF. The CDR3 nucleotides read TGTGCCAGCAGCTTGGTAGGGGTCTCTGGGGCCAACGTCCTGACTTTC.

The V gene is TRBV10-3, the J gene TRBJ2-7, with D possibly matching TRBD1 (6 bases). The CDR3 loop spans 14 amino acids. The ends were cut back, 3 bases at V and 2 bases at J, with 11 bases in the middle. The germline V gene has CDR1 ENHRY and CDR2 SYGVKD. In DNA form, the CDR3 reads TGTGCCATCAGTGAATTGGGGGCGCCCTACGAGCAGTACTTC. Its protein is CAISELGAPYEQYF.

J is TRBJ2-7 and V is TRBV7-7; 8 bases fit TRBD1. Germline CDR1 reads SSHAT; CDR2 reads FNYEAQ (reference sequence). The CDR3 has 15 amino acids. V was pared by 3 bases and J by 2 bases, with 6 bases of the junction left unmatched. This CDR3 is CASSFWSGGTYEQYF. CDR3 sequence (DNA): TGTGCCAGCAGCTTCTGGTCAGGGGGCACCTACGAGCAGTACTTC.

In this sample, this clone turned up once. The rearrangement links TRBV20-1 to TRBJ1-5; no reliable D call. Trimming removed 6 bases from V and 5 bases from J, with 5 bases in between. This CDR3 is built from 10 residues. Germline V CDR1 and CDR2: DFQATT, SNEGSKA (reference sequence). The CDR3 DNA reads as TGCAGTGCCGGTGATCAGCCCCAGCATTTT. It codes for CSAGDQPQHF.

The chain has TRBV7-9 and TRBJ2-3; 7 bases line up with TRBD2. Germline CDR1 is SEHNR and CDR2 is FQNEAQ (reference sequence). V was pared by 0 bases and J by 3 bases, with 3 bases of the junction left unmatched. This CDR3 has 15 amino acids. This CDR3 is CASSLAGGRTDTQYF. DNA for the CDR3: TGTGCCAGCAGCTTAGCGGGGGGGAGGACAGATACGCAGTATTTT.

V is TRBV6-6 and J is TRBJ1-2; 7 bases are shared with TRBD1. Germline CDR1 and CDR2: MNHNY and SVGAGI (reference sequence). After removal of 7 bases from V and 0 bases from J, the junction contained 5 bases not matched to a gene. CDR3 size: 14 residues. The CDR3 DNA sequence: TGTGCCAGCAACTTACAGGGGTCTAACTATGGCTACACCTTC. Its protein product is CASNLQGSNYGYTF.